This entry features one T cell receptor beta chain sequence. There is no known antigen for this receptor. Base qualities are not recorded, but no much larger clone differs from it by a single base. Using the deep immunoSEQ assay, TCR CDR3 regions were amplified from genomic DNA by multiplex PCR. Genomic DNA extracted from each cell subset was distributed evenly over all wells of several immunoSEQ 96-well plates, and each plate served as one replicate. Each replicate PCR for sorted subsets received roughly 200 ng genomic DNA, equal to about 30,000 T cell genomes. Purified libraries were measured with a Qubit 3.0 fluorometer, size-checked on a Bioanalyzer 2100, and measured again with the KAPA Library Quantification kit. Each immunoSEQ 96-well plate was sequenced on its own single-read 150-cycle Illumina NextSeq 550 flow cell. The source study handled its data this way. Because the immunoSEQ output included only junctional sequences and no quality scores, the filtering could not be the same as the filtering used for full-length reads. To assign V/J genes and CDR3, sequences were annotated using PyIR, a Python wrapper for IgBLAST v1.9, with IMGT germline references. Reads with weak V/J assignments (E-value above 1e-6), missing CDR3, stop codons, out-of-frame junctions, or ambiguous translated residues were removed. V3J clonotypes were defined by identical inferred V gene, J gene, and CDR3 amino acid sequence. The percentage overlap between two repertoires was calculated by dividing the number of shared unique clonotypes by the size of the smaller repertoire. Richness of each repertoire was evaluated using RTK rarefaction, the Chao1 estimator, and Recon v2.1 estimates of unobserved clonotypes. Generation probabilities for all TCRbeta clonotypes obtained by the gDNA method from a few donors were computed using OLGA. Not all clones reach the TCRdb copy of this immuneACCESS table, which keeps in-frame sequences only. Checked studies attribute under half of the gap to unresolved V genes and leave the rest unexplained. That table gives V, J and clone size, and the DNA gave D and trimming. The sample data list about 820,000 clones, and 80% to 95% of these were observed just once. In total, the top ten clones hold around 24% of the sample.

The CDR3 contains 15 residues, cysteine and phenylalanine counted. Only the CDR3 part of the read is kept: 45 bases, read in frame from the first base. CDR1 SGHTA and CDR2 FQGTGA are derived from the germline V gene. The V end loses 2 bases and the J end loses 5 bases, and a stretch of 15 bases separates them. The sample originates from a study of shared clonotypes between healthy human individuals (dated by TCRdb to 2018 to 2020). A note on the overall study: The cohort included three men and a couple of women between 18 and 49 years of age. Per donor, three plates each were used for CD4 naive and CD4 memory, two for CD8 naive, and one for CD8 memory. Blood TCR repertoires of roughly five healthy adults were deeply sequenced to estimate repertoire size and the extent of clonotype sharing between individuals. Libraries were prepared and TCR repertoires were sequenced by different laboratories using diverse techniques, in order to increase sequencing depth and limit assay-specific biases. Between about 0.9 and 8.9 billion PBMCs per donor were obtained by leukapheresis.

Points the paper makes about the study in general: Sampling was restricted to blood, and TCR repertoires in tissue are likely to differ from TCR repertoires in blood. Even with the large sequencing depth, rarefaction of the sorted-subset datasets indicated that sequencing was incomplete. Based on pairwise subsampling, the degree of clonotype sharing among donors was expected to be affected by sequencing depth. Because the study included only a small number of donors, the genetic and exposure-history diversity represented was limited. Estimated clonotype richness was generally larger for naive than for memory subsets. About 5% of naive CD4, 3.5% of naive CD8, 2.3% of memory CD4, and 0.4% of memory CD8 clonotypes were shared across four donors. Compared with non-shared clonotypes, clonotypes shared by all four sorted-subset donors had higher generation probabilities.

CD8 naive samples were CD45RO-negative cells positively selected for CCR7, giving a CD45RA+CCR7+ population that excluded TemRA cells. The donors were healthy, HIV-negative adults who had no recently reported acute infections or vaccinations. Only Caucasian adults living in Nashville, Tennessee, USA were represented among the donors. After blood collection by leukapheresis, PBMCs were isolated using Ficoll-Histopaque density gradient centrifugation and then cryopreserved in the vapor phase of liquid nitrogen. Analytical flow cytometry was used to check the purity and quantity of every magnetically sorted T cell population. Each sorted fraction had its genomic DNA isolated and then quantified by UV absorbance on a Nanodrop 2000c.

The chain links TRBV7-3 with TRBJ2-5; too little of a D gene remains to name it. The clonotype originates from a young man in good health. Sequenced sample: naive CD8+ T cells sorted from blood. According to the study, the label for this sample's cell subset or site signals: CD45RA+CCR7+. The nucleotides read TGTGCCAGCAGCTTAGGGTCCACCCCCAGGGAGACCCAGTACTTC. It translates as CASSLGSTPRETQYF.